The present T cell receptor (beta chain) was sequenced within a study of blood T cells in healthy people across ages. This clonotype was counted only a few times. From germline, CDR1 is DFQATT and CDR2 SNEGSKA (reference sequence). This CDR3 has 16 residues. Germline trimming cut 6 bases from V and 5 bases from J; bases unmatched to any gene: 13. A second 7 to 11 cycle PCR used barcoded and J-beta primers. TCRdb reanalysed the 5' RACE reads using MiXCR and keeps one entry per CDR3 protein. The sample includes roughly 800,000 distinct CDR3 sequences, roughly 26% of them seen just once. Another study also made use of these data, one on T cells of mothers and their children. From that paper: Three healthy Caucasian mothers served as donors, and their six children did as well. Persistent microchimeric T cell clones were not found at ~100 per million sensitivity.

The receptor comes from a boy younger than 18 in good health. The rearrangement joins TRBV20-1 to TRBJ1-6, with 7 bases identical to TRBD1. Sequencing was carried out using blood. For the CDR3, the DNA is TGCAGTGCCAAGCCCAACCAGGGGGTTGATAATTCACCCCTCCACTTT. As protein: CSAKPNQGVDNSPLHF.